Described below is a single TCR beta chain sequence and its context. The antigen is unknown. Trimming cost V 5 bases and J 8 bases, with 15 bases left between them. The CDR3 runs 14 residues. The germline V gene has CDR1 MDHEN and CDR2 SYDVKM. Primers included in the PCR were 60 Vbeta and 13 Jbeta primers. Data came from immunoSEQ multiplex PCR; TCRdb stores just in-frame clones and leaves some out. The sample has around 250,000 clones, about 80% seen once. This sample stems from a study of cytomegalovirus exposure and HLA in healthy donors. The study's findings and limits: Reports indicate that TCR beta sequences accurately predicted the HLA-A and HLA-B alleles of most subjects.

The chain recombines TRBV28 with TRBJ1-4, with a tentative D call TRBD1 (6 bases). The receptor was derived from a woman in her sixties or seventies in good health and CMV-seropositive. The sample consisted of PBMCs. This CDR3 is CASSPTGNREKLFF. The CDR3 nucleotides are TGTGCCAGCAGTCCAACAGGGAACCGCGAAAAACTGTTTTTT.